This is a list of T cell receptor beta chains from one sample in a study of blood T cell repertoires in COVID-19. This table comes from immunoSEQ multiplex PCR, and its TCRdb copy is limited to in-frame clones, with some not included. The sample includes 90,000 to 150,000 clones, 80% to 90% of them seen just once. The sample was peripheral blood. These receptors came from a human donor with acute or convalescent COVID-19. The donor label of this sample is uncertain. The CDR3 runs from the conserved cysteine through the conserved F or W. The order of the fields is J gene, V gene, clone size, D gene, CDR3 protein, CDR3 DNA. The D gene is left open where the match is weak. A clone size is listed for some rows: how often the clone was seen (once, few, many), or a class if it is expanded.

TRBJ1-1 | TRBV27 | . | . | CASSLFFGPGTEAFF | TGTGCCAGCAGTTTATTCTTTGGGCCCGGCACTGAAGCTTTCTTT
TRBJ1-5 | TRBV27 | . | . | CASRGIKGGTQPQHF | TGTGCCAGCAGGGGCATTAAGGGCGGGACTCAGCCCCAGCATTTT
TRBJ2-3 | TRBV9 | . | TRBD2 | CASSVGISGGADTQYF | TGTGCCAGCAGCGTAGGTATTAGCGGGGGGGCAGATACGCAGTATTTT
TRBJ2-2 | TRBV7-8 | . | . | CASSLDGGSGELFF | TGTGCCAGCAGCTTAGACGGTGGTTCCGGGGAGCTGTTTTTT
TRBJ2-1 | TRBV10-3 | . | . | CAISGAGGINEQFF | TGTGCCATCAGTGGAGCAGGAGGGATCAATGAGCAGTTCTTC
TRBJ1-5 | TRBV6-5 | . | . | CASSRDNYQPQHF | TGTGCCAGCAGCCGGGACAATTATCAGCCCCAGCATTTT
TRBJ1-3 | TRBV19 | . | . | CASSSIFSSGNTIYF | TGTGCCAGTAGTTCGATATTTAGCTCTGGAAACACCATATATTTT
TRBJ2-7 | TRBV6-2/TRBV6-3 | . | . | CASSPLQTGFRYEQYF | TGTGCCAGCAGTCCCCTTCAAACAGGTTTTCGGTACGAGCAGTACTTC
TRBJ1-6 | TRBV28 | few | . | CASSSSQGPSPLHF | TGTGCCAGCAGTTCCTCACAGGGACCATCACCCCTCCACTTT
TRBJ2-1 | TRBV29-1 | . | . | CSVVLASYNEQFF | TGCAGCGTTGTACTGGCTAGCTACAATGAGCAGTTCTTC
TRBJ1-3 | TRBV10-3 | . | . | CAISESARPGNTIYF | TGTGCCATCAGTGAGTCGGCCAGGCCTGGAAACACCATATATTTT
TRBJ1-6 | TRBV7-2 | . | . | CASSLMGSPLHF | TGTGCCAGCAGCTTAATGGGCTCACCCCTCCACTTT
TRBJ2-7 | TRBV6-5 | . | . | CASSYNGEFYEQYF | TGTGCCAGCAGTTACAACGGGGAATTCTACGAGCAGTACTTC
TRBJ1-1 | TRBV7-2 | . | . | CASSIDRSNTEAFF | TGTGCCAGCAGCATCGACAGATCGAACACTGAAGCTTTCTTT
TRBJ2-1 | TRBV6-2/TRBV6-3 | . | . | CASSYGPFYNEQFF | TGTGCCAGCAGTTACGGGCCTTTTTACAATGAGCAGTTCTTC
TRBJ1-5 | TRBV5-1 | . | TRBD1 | CASSSGTGKGQPQHF | TGCGCCAGCAGCTCCGGGACAGGGAAGGGTCAGCCCCAGCATTTT
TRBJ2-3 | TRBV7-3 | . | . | CASSLSPGTDTQYF | TGTGCCAGCAGCTTAAGTCCAGGCACAGATACGCAGTATTTT
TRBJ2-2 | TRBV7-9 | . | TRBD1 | CASSSDRGWNTGELFF | TGTGCCAGCAGCTCCGACAGGGGATGGAACACCGGGGAGCTGTTTTTT
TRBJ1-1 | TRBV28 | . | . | CASFRTAEAFF | TGTGCCAGCTTTAGGACAGCTGAAGCTTTCTTT
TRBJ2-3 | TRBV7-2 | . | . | CASREIVGAGTDTQYF | TGTGCCAGCAGGGAGATAGTGGGGGCAGGCACAGATACGCAGTATTTT
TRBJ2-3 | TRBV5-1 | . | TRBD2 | CASSSLAGGLTDTQYF | TGCGCCAGCAGCTCCTTAGCGGGGGGGTTGACAGATACGCAGTATTTT
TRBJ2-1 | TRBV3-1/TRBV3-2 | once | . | CASSHYSVKGHAEQFF | TGTGCCAGCAGCCACTATTCGGTAAAGGGACACGCTGAGCAGTTCTTC
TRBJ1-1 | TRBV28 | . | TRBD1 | CASSLTGTENTEAFF | TGTGCCAGCAGTTTAACCGGGACAGAGAACACTGAAGCTTTCTTT
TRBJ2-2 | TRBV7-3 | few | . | CASSPQGGGLAGELFF | TGTGCCAGCAGCCCTCAGGGAGGGGGTTTGGCCGGGGAGCTGTTTTTT
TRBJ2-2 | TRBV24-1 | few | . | CATSSAGELFF | TGTGCCACCAGTTCCGCGGGGGAGCTGTTTTTT
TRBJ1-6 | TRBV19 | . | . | CASSSAASNSPLHF | TGTGCCAGTAGTTCCGCGGCAAGTAATTCACCCCTCCACTTT
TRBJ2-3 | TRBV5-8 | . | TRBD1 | CASSFPGTGEGDTQYF | TGTGCCAGCAGCTTCCCCGGGACAGGGGAGGGAGATACGCAGTATTTT
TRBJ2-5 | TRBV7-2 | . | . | CASSFSPGVETQYF | TGTGCCAGCAGCTTCTCCCCAGGGGTCGAGACCCAGTACTTC
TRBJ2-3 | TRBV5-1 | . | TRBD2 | CASRLTSSEGRDTQYF | TGCGCCAGCAGGCTGACTAGCTCCGAGGGGAGAGATACGCAGTATTTT
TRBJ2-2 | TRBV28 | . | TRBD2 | CASRDYRSTGELFF | TGTGCCAGCCGGGACTACAGAAGCACCGGGGAGCTGTTTTTT
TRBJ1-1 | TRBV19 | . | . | CASSWGRGANAEAFF | TGTGCCAGTTCTTGGGGGAGGGGGGCTAACGCTGAAGCTTTCTTT
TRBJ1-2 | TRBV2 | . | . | CASSRGFYGYTF | TGTGCCAGCAGTAGGGGTTTCTATGGCTACACCTTC
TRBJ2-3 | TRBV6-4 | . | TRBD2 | CASSGTSGDTQYF | TGTGCCAGCAGTGGGACTAGCGGAGATACGCAGTATTTT
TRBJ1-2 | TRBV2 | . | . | CASSEGARNYGYTF | TGTGCCAGCAGTGAAGGTGCGCGTAACTATGGCTACACCTTC
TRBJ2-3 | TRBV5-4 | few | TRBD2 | CASSLGLAGGTDTQYF | TGTGCCAGCAGCTTAGGACTAGCGGGGGGCACAGATACGCAGTATTTT
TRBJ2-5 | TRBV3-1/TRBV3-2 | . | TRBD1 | CAVLVQGVWETQYF | TGTGCCGTGCTCGTTCAGGGGGTTTGGGAGACCCAGTACTTC
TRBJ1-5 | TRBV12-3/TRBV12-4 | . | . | CASSENQVGPQHF | TGTGCCAGCAGTGAGAACCAGGTGGGGCCCCAGCATTTT
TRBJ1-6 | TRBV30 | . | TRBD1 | CAWSLPGTGNLPLHF | TGTGCCTGGAGTCTACCCGGGACAGGGAATTTACCCCTCCACTTT
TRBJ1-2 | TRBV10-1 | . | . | CASSERPLRPNYGYTF | TGCGCCAGCAGTGAACGTCCACTTCGCCCCAACTATGGCTACACCTTC
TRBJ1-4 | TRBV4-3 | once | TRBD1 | CASSQGQGQGNEKLFF | TGCGCCAGCAGCCAAGGTCAAGGACAGGGTAATGAAAAACTGTTTTTT
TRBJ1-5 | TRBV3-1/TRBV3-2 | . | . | CASSQGIGGFQPQHF | TGTGCCAGCAGCCAGGGTATCGGGGGTTTCCAGCCCCAGCATTTT
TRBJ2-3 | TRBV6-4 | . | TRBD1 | CASSDKDRGTDTQYF | TGTGCCAGCAGTGACAAGGACAGGGGGACAGATACGCAGTATTTT
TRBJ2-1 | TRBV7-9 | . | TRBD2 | CASSASLADYNEQFF | TGTGCCAGCAGCGCTAGTCTAGCGGATTACAATGAGCAGTTCTTC
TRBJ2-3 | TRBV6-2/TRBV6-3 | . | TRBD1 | CASSTPTGSGTDTQYF | TGTGCCAGCAGTACGCCGACAGGGTCGGGGACAGATACGCAGTATTTT
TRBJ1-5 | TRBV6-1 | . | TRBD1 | CASSEDRVVQPQHF | TGTGCCAGCAGTGAGGACAGGGTAGTTCAGCCCCAGCATTTT
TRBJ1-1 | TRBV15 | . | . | CATSIIFNTEAFF | TGTGCCACCAGCATTATCTTCAACACTGAAGCTTTCTTT
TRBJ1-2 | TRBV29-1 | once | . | CSAGREDYGYTF | TGCAGCGCTGGACGGGAGGACTATGGCTACACCTTC
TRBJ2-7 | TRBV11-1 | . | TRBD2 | CASSFSGLAYEQYF | TGTGCCAGCAGCTTTTCCGGACTAGCCTACGAGCAGTACTTC
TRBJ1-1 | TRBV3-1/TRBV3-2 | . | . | CASATGYTEAFF | TGTGCCAGCGCCACAGGGTACACTGAAGCTTTCTTT
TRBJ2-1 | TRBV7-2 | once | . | CASSLERAGSYNEQFF | TGTGCCAGCAGCTTAGAACGGGCGGGGTCCTACAATGAGCAGTTCTTC
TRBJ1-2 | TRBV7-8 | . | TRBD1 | CASSSRTGGGYTF | TGTGCCAGCAGCTCAAGGACAGGGGGAGGCTACACCTTC
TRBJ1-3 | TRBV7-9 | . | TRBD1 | CASRPGQGLSGNTIYF | TGTGCCAGCAGACCGGGACAGGGGCTCTCTGGAAACACCATATATTTT